The clone carrying this T cell receptor beta chain was seen repeatedly, ten times or more. Its specificity is not known. The template used for profiling TCR beta VDJ and CDR3 was genomic DNA. TCRdb fed the reads into MiXCR, producing one record per CDR3 protein. The sample has 150,000 or so distinct CDR3 sequences, 52% seen once. The data derive from a study of CD8+CD57+ T cells in acquired aplastic anemia. For the study at large: Average DNA yield from sorted CD4+ and CD8+ cells was around 3.2 ug. Study-wide results and caveats: Patients and controls shared just under 30 CD8+ CDR3 sequences, highly expressed in patients. Patients and healthy controls showed no significant CD8+ Simpson's diversity difference.

Sequenced patients had shown CD8+CD57+ cell expansion by flow cytometry. The germline V gene has CDR1 SGHVS and CDR2 FQNEAQ. The CDR3 runs to 15 residues. Trimming took off 2 bases at V and 5 bases at J, with 16 bases between the two ends. Sequenced input: sorted CD4+, CD8+, or CD8+CD57+ T cells (not recorded which) from PBMCs. The V and J genes are TRBV7-8 and TRBJ2-7, with D possibly being TRBD1 or TRBD2 (5 bases each). This receptor was identified in a human donor with aplastic anemia. The CDR3 spells CASSLLRAVGDEQYF. The CDR3 DNA sequence: TGTGCCAGCAGCTTATTGCGTGCGGTGGGGGACGAGCAGTACTTC.